What follows is one T cell receptor (beta chain) and its context. This receptor's antigen is unknown. No base qualities exist here, and no much larger clone lies one base off it. The entry originates in a study of spatial heterogeneity in lung cancer (dated by TCRdb to between 2019 and 2020). About the study as a whole: Samples were obtained from roughly 72 patients with early-stage, untreated non-small cell lung cancer from the lung TRACERx cohort. TCR repertoire features were related to nonsynonymous mutation counts determined by whole-exome sequencing of tumor tissue. In non-small cell lung cancer, the study made a quantitative comparison of TCR alpha and beta repertoires among multiple tumor regions, matched nontumor lung and blood. Both alpha and beta chains were TCR-sequenced in approximately 220 tumor regions, under 70 matched nontumor lung samples and around 54 PBMC samples obtained at surgery. Follow-up PBMC samples were sequenced whenever available, with a median time to follow-up of 2 to 3 years after resection. In the raw uncorrected reads, each unique combination of TCR and UMI appeared on average more than ten times. Beta-chain transcripts were consistently detected in greater numbers than alpha-chain transcripts, which likely reflects a higher abundance of beta-chain transcripts.

The protocol used for the library was 5' RACE. The reads were generated on a NextSeq 500. In the TCR library protocol, a unique molecular identifier was attached to each TCR cDNA molecule so that PCR and sequencing errors could be corrected. The study's own analysis went as follows. TCR identification, UMI-based error correction and CDR3 extraction were performed with Decombinator tools. TCRs above a frequency of 2 per 1,000, corresponding to the top 1% of the tumor frequency distribution, were defined as expanded. Rényi diversity was computed with the R vegan package after subsampling each repertoire 100 times to 5,000 TCRs. To build CDR3 similarity networks, amino acid triplet string-kernel similarity was used, and CDR3s were connected when their pairwise similarity was above 0.82. TCRdb applied fastp at Q25 and MiXCR to the public reads, then kept only in-frame beta chains. Rows with a matching CDR3 protein are joined into one entry that keeps the most common DNA and genes. TCRdb's processing, not the authors' own work, is the source of the V and J calls. Present in this sample are about 94,000 distinct CDR3 sequences, less than 20% of which were seen just once. 21% of the sample rests with the top ten.

Taken with the paper, the label for time point translates to: blood at routine non-recurrence follow-up after resection. For TCR sequencing, whole RNA was extracted from tumor and nontumor lung tissue, or from cryopreserved PBMC samples, and no cell sorting was done. Only patients for whom sufficient RNA was available from at least two tumor regions were selected for TCR sequencing. Points the paper makes about the study in general: Ubiquitous expanded tumor TCRs were found in blood more often at tumor resection than at routine follow-up. Comparisons of baseline and follow-up blood repertoires included only around 13 patients. Additional single-cell paired TCR alpha and beta sequencing was considered necessary to confirm, at a functional level, the hypothesis that regional TCRs recognize regional mutations.

The specimen was PBMCs, collected at follow-up. This clonotype was sampled from a male donor with early-stage non-small cell lung cancer.

In nucleotides, the sequence is TGCGCCAGCAGCCAACCCGCCGGGACGTCGCAGTATTTT. This yields the protein CASSQPAGTSQYF. The chain joins TRBV4-1 to TRBJ2-3; the D gene may be TRBD1 or TRBD2, since each aligns over 5 bases. The V and J ends are trimmed by 2 bases and 10 bases, leaving 13 bases between them. The CDR3 runs 13 residues from the cysteine to the phenylalanine. The kept DNA is CDR3 alone, 39 bases in frame from the first base. The germline V gene sets CDR1 to MGHRA and CDR2 to YSYEKL.